A single sample is the source of the 21 T cell receptor beta chains below, sequenced in a study of blood T cell repertoires in COVID-19. Clones were read by immunoSEQ multiplex PCR, and TCRdb kept only the in-frame ones, dropping some. The table lists about 250,000 clones, about 87% of them singletons. Material for sequencing was PBMCs or T cells enriched from blood (not recorded which). These receptors all come from a woman aged 45-60 years who had recovered from COVID-19.

The J gene is TRBJ2-1, the V gene TRBV4-2; 9 positions agree with TRBD2. V lost 0 bases to trimming and J lost 10 bases; unmatched junction nucleotides: 4. CDR1 is LGHNA and CDR2 is YNFKEQ in the germline V gene. This CDR3 is 14 amino acids long. The CDR3 DNA sequence: TGTGCCAGCAGCCAAGAGGGGACTAGCCCCGAGCAGTTCTTC. Residues: CASSQEGTSPEQFF.

The CDR3 protein is CASSLTTGSGNTIYF. In nucleotides, the CDR3 is TGTGCCAGCAGCTTAACGACAGGGTCTGGAAACACCATATATTTT. This rearrangement joins TRBV7-6 to TRBJ1-3; 7 bases are a match to TRBD1. Germline V gene data show CDR1 as SGHVS and CDR2 as FNYEAQ. The J segment lost 1 base and the V segment lost 2 bases, leaving 2 bases of the junction unmatched. This CDR3 is 15 amino acids long.

The genes are TRBV7-2 and TRBJ2-3; 10 nucleotides match TRBD2. CDR1 SGHTA and CDR2 FQGNSA come from the germline V gene. Trimming at V came to 5 bases and at J to 0 bases, leaving 5 bases not matched to a gene. The CDR3 length is 16 residues. The CDR3 coding sequence is TGTGCCAGCAGCCCAGGACTAGCGGATAGCACAGATACGCAGTATTTT. This gives the protein CASSPGLADSTDTQYF.

This rearrangement joins TRBV28 to TRBJ1-1, with a weak D call TRBD1 (6 bases). The CDR3 totals 13 residues. With 10 bases removed from V and 0 bases from J, the gap between germline ends came to 12 bases. The germline V gene has CDR1 MDHEN and CDR2 SYDVKM. The CDR3 reads CATKDSVNTEAFF. CDR3 nucleotide sequence: TGTGCCACGAAGGACAGTGTGAACACTGAAGCTTTCTTT.

This rearrangement joins TRBV7-2 to TRBJ1-5, with a tentative D call TRBD1 (6 bases). Germline V gives CDR1 SGHTA, CDR2 FQGNSA. V was trimmed by 2 bases and J by 0 bases, leaving 8 bases between them. The CDR3 is 15 residues long. The CDR3 DNA is TGTGCCAGCAGCTTAACAGGGCTTAGCAATCAGCCCCAGCATTTT. Translated: CASSLTGLSNQPQHF.

This clone was picked up a small number of times. The chain links TRBV19 to TRBJ2-1; 7 bases are a match to TRBD2. Trimming at V came to 5 bases and at J to 6 bases, leaving 4 bases not matched to a gene. Germline-derived CDR1 and CDR2 are LNHDA and SQIVND (reference sequence). This CDR3 contains 13 residues. The CDR3 DNA reads as TGTGCCAGTAGTCGGGCGGGAGTCAATGAGCAGTTCTTC. Its protein product is CASSRAGVNEQFF.

The genes are TRBV7-2 and TRBJ2-1; D might be TRBD2 (6 bases). Trimming cost V 0 bases and J 4 bases, with 10 bases left between them. This CDR3 region has 15 residues. The germline V gene has CDR1 SGHTA and CDR2 FQGNSA. For the CDR3, the DNA is TGTGCCAGCAGCTTAGCTCGCGGGATGTACAATGAGCAGTTCTTC. It is translated as CASSLARGMYNEQFF.

The DNA of the CDR3 is TGTGCCAGCTCAGCCGGGACAGGGGCCGGTATGGCTGAAGCTTTCTTT. Protein sequence: CASSAGTGAGMAEAFF. This chain connects TRBV18 to TRBJ1-1; 10 bases map to TRBD1. CDR3 length equals 16 residues. With V trimmed by 5 bases and J by 6 bases, 12 bases remained unmatched. Looked up from germline, CDR1 is KGHSH and CDR2 is LQKENI.

Of note for this clone: Distinct nucleotide sequences in the sample also encode this CDR3. V and J are TRBV28 and TRBJ1-6; 8 nucleotides align to TRBD1. With 7 bases clipped from V and 9 bases from J, the junction kept 5 bases outside the gene matches. CDR1 and CDR2 (germline): MDHEN, SYDVKM. CDR3 length equals 13 residues. CDR3 sequence: CASIGQGGSPLHF. CDR3 in DNA: TGTGCCAGCATAGGACAGGGAGGTTCACCCCTCCACTTT.

The chain has TRBV7-2 and TRBJ1-1; unclear D gene. Germline CDR1 is SGHTA and CDR2 is FQGNSA. The V and J ends lost 3 bases and 3 bases respectively, with 8 bases between them. CDR3 length: 13 amino acids. In DNA form, the CDR3 reads TGTGCCAGCAGCTTGTCAGGTGACACTGAAGCTTTCTTT. Translation gives CASSLSGDTEAFF.

This clone came up once. The chain is built from TRBV11-2 and TRBJ2-7; 10 bases align to TRBD2. The ends lost 1 base at V and 3 bases at J; junction bases unmatched: 3. CDR1 and CDR2 from the germline V gene are SGHAT and FQNNGV. This CDR3 spans 15 amino acids. The CDR3 protein is CASSLAASGSYEQYF. The CDR3 DNA sequence: TGTGCCAGCAGCTTAGCGGCTAGCGGGAGCTACGAGCAGTACTTC.

A remark on this clone: Other DNA sequences of this sample code for an identical CDR3. The rearrangement uses TRBV6-2 or TRBV6-3 and TRBJ2-3; D perhaps matches TRBD2 (5 bases). The CDR3 has 14 amino acids. The V and J ends lost 2 bases and 3 bases respectively, with 9 bases between them. Looked up from germline, CDR1 is MNHEY and CDR2 is SVGEGT. Here the CDR3 reads CASSYGRSTDTQYF. For the CDR3, the DNA is TGTGCCAGCAGTTACGGGAGAAGTACAGATACGCAGTATTTT.

The chain couples TRBV5-1 to TRBJ1-5, with a tentative D call TRBD1 (5 bases). The germline CDR1 and CDR2 sequences are SGHRS and YFSETQ. V shed 3 bases and J shed 4 bases, with 11 bases lying between them. This CDR3 has 14 amino acids. Here the CDR3 reads CASSSGGENQPQHF. The CDR3 bases are TGCGCCAGCAGCTCCGGAGGGGAAAATCAGCCCCAGCATTTT.

This clone has a single count. The CDR3 loop is CASSVSAGSSYNEQFF. Written as DNA, the CDR3 is TGTGCCAGCAGCGTATCGGCGGGCTCCTCCTACAATGAGCAGTTCTTC. The rearrangement joins TRBV9 to TRBJ2-1; D possibly corresponds to TRBD2 (5 bases). V shed 1 base and J shed 0 bases, with 11 bases lying between them. Germline CDR1 and CDR2: SGDLS and YYNGEE. This CDR3 has 16 residues.

This chain connects TRBV7-3 to TRBJ1-2; D unresolved. The CDR3 is 15 residues long. Germline V lookup: CDR1 SGHTA, CDR2 FQGTGA. The V end lost 3 bases, the J end lost 8 bases, and 19 bases lay between the germline ends. The CDR3 DNA reads as TGTGCCAGCAGCTTGAACCAGGCCCAAGTCTCCGGCTACACCTTC. This translates into CASSLNQAQVSGYTF.

V usage is TRBV7-6 and J usage is TRBJ2-1; 8 bases are a match to TRBD2. With 1 base clipped from V and 7 bases from J, the junction kept 6 bases outside the gene matches. Germline loops: CDR1 SGHVS, CDR2 FNYEAQ. CDR3 length equals 15 residues. Here the CDR3 DNA reads TGTGCCAGCAGCTTAGGGGCTAGCGGGCTGAATGAGCAGTTCTTC. Protein: CASSLGASGLNEQFF.

V usage is TRBV7-8 and J usage is TRBJ1-2; tentatively, D is TRBD1 (6 bases). V was shortened by 5 bases and J by 2 bases, with 18 bases between the two germline ends. Germline CDR1 SGHVS, CDR2 FQNEAQ. The CDR3 runs to 16 residues. DNA of the CDR3: TGTGCCAGCAGCCCTAGTGACAGGAGCGACAACTATGGCTACACCTTC. This codes for CASSPSDRSDNYGYTF.

The count of this clone is one. CDR3 bases: TGTGCCATCAGTGACCGGCGACAGGGCTCTAACTATGGCTACACCTTC. Its translation: CAISDRRQGSNYGYTF. The chain uses TRBV10-3 and TRBJ1-2, with 7 bases lining up with TRBD1. The junction had 7 bases not matched to a gene; V was cut back by 3 bases and J by 0 bases. The germline gives CDR1 ENHRY, CDR2 SYGVKD. The CDR3 is 16 amino acids.

This chain connects TRBV19 to TRBJ1-1; D is ambiguous. Per the germline V gene, CDR1 is LNHDA and CDR2 is SQIVND (reference sequence). The CDR3 runs to 14 residues. V was trimmed by 3 bases and J by 6 bases, leaving 14 bases between them. The CDR3 loop reads CASSIAGVRAEAFF. The CDR3 DNA sequence: TGTGCCAGTAGTATCGCCGGGGTAAGGGCTGAAGCTTTCTTT.

The chain recombines TRBV27 with TRBJ2-1; a weak D match, TRBD1 (6 bases). Germline V lookup: CDR1 MNHEY, CDR2 SMNVEV (reference sequence). CDR3 length: 15 amino acids. Deletions cut 6 bases from V and 7 bases from J, with 19 bases between. As DNA, the CDR3 is TGTGCCAGCAGCAGGACAGCCCCGAATGGGAATGAGCAGTTCTTC. It yields the protein CASSRTAPNGNEQFF.

V gene TRBV19 combines with J gene TRBJ2-1, with TRBD2 identical over 7 bases. The CDR3 totals 16 residues. Trimming at V came to 3 bases and at J to 3 bases, leaving 8 bases not matched to a gene. CDR1 is LNHDA and CDR2 is SQIVND in the germline V gene (reference sequence). The CDR3 nucleotides read TGTGCCAGTAGTATGGGGCTAGCGGTACTCTACAATGAGCAGTTCTTC. Its protein is CASSMGLAVLYNEQFF.